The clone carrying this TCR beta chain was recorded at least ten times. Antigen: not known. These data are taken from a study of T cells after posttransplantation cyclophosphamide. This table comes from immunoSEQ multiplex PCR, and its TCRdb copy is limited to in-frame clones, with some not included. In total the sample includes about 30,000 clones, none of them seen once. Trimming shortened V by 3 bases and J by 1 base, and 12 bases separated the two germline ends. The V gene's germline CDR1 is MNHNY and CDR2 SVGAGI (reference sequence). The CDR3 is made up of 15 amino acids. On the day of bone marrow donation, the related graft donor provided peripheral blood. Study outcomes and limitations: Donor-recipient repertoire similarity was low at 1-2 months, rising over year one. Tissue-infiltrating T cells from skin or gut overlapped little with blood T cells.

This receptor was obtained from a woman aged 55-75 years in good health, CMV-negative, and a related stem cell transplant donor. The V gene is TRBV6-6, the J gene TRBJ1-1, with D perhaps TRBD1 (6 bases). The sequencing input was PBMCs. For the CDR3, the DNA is TGTGCCAGCAGTTATAGCGGGGGGCCGAACACTGAAGCTTTCTTT. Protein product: CASSYSGGPNTEAFF.